A single sample gave rise to the 20 T cell receptor beta chains below, sequenced in a study of a mutant IDH1 vaccine in newly diagnosed glioma (dated by TCRdb to the early 2020s). Their antigens remain unidentified. Libraries were constructed by the immunoSEQ multiplex PCR assay. The source is immuneACCESS, and TCRdb retained only in-frame sequences with V and J called. Part of the clones is not carried over; for the studies checked, unresolved V genes explain less than half of this, and the remainder is unexplained. This sample lists about 82,000 clones; approximately 85% were detected once. The ten most abundant clones make up approximately 2.3% of the sample. This sample's time point label indicates: week 23, last vaccination. Each vaccine dose was 300 ug of a 20-mer mutant IDH1 peptide in Montanide, given subcutaneously with topical imiquimod. Material: PBMCs, obtained from a glioma patient whose treatment included an IDH1 peptide vaccine. The receptors come from a man aged 25-45 years with glioma. Some clones in this sample may be carry-over from other donors' samples.

This sequence joins TRBV5-4 and TRBJ2-5, with 10 bases lining up with TRBD2. The V gene's germline CDR1 is SGHNT and CDR2 YYREEE (reference sequence). The V and J ends lost 0 bases and 2 bases, in that order; junction bases with no gene match: 10. This CDR3 is built from 18 residues. The CDR3 sequence is CASSLGALGSGGQETQYF. DNA of the CDR3: TGTGCCAGCAGCTTGGGGGCTCTTGGTAGCGGGGGGCAAGAGACCCAGTACTTC.

The chain recombines TRBV2 with TRBJ2-3; D remains ambiguous. Trimming took 5 bases from V and 0 from J, leaving 9 bases between them. The CDR3 contains 14 residues. The germline V gene encodes CDR1 SNHLY and CDR2 FYNNEI. In nucleotides, the CDR3 is TGTGCCAGCAGTAGGGCCCGGAGCACAGATACGCAGTATTTT. It translates to CASSRARSTDTQYF.

The chain links TRBV2 to TRBJ1-1, with TRBD1 matching 7 bases. V trimming: 4 bases; J trimming: 1 base; junction bases outside the gene matches: 9. Germline V gene sequence: CDR1 SNHLY, CDR2 FYNNEI. The CDR3 is 16 amino acids. The chain's CDR3 is CASSAWDSPTNTEAFF. The CDR3 region has the DNA TGTGCCAGCAGTGCCTGGGACAGTCCTACGAACACTGAAGCTTTCTTT.

V usage is TRBV15 and J usage is TRBJ1-5; 8 nucleotides match TRBD1. The CDR3 spans 16 residues. V was pared by 3 bases and J by 0 bases, with 4 bases of the junction left unmatched. CDR1 is LNHNV, CDR2 YYDKDF, per germline (reference sequence). CDR3 residues: CATSRGDRYSNQPQHF. CDR3 DNA sequence: TGTGCCACCAGCAGGGGGGACAGGTATAGCAATCAGCCCCAGCATTTT.

The chain employs TRBV5-6 and TRBJ2-7, with TRBD1 identical over 10 bases. Germline loops: CDR1 SGHDT, CDR2 YYEEEE. J was trimmed by 5 bases and V by 5 bases; bases with no gene match: 7. The CDR3 is made up of 14 amino acids. The CDR3 nucleotides are TGTGCCAGCAGTCTAGGACAGGGGGGCCACGAGCAGTACTTC. It encodes CASSLGQGGHEQYF.

This rearrangement joins TRBV27 to TRBJ1-1; D perhaps matches TRBD1 (5 bases). The CDR3 has 14 amino acids. The germline CDR1 and CDR2 sequences are MNHEY and SMNVEV (reference sequence). The V end was cut by 3 bases, the J end by 2 bases, with 10 bases between. This chain's CDR3 is CASSFGTANTEAFF. The CDR3 DNA reads TGTGCCAGCAGTTTTGGGACGGCCAACACTGAAGCTTTCTTT.

This chain joins TRBV9 and TRBJ2-1; tentative D call: TRBD1 (6 bases). The CDR3 sequence is 16 residues long. Germline CDR1 SGDLS, CDR2 YYNGEE. V was clipped by 5 bases and J by 6 bases, with 21 bases between them. CDR3 coding DNA: TGTGCCAGCAGTCACTCCAGGGGCGGTCCGCGCAATGAGCAGTTCTTC. It yields the protein CASSHSRGGPRNEQFF.

The count of this clone is one. This chain uses TRBV28 with TRBJ2-1; TRBD1 might be the D (5 bases). Deletions cut 6 bases from V and 9 bases from J, with 9 bases between. Germline-derived CDR1 and CDR2 are MDHEN and SYDVKM. The CDR3 spans 11 residues. CDR3 DNA: TGTGCCAGCAGCGCAGGGCTTGAGCAGTTCTTC. It codes for CASSAGLEQFF.

This chain uses TRBV28 with TRBJ2-6, with TRBD1 identical over 7 bases. The CDR3 is 16 residues long. Trimming cost V 5 bases and J 4 bases; bases outside gene matches: 8. Germline V gene data show CDR1 as MDHEN and CDR2 as SYDVKM. The CDR3 region is CASSKVGQQGANVLTF. The CDR3 DNA reads TGTGCCAGCAGTAAAGTGGGACAGCAAGGGGCCAACGTCCTGACTTTC.

This sequence joins TRBV7-2 and TRBJ2-5; 8 bases map to TRBD1. V shed 5 bases, J shed 2 bases, and the junction held 1 base outside the gene matches. This CDR3 is built from 13 residues. The germline CDR1 and CDR2 sequences are SGHTA and FQGNSA. Here the CDR3 reads CASSRDRQETQYF. The CDR3 nucleotides are TGTGCCAGCAGCCGGGACAGGCAAGAGACCCAGTACTTC.

CDR3 DNA sequence: TGCGCCAGCAGTCAGCGTCATTGGGAAGGGACCTACGAGCAGTACTTC. Translating it yields CASSQRHWEGTYEQYF. This sequence joins TRBV23-1 and TRBJ2-7, with D hard to call. TRBV23-1 is an ORF, with its function uncertain. Deletions cut 3 bases from V and 2 bases from J, with 17 bases between. This CDR3 is built from 16 residues.

In its sample, this clone was seen a few times. The V call is TRBV2, the J call TRBJ1-5; 11 bases are a match to TRBD1. The CDR3 is made up of 16 amino acids. Trimming cost V 0 bases and J 7 bases; bases outside gene matches: 5. CDR1 is SNHLY, CDR2 FYNNEI, per germline. The CDR3 spells CASSEAGWDRGQPQHF. CDR3 coding DNA: TGTGCCAGCAGTGAAGCGGGTTGGGACAGGGGGCAGCCCCAGCATTTT.

The chain carries TRBV30 and TRBJ1-6, with TRBD1 as a possible D gene (6 bases). Germline V CDR1 and CDR2: GTSNPN, SVGIG (reference sequence). This CDR3 contains 13 residues. With 7 bases removed from V and 3 bases from J, the gap between germline ends came to 10 bases. The CDR3 is CASQGIYNSPLHF. The CDR3 nucleotides read TGTGCCTCCCAGGGGATCTATAATTCACCCCTCCACTTT.

The DNA of the CDR3 is TGTGCCAGCAGTTCGACCAGGGGAAGTCAGCCCCAGCATTTT. Residues: CASSSTRGSQPQHF. The V call is TRBV6-6, the J call TRBJ1-5; D is possibly TRBD1 (6 bases). The ends were cut back, 4 bases at V and 6 bases at J, with 13 bases in the middle. Germline V gene lookup returns CDR1 MNHNY and CDR2 SVGAGI (reference sequence). There are 14 residues in the CDR3.

The genes are TRBV28 and TRBJ2-1, with 8 bases aligning to TRBD1. The CDR3 runs to 15 residues. The V gene end was trimmed by 6 bases and the J gene end by 6 bases; junction bases not matched to a gene: 10. Germline V gene data show CDR1 as MDHEN and CDR2 as SYDVKM. The CDR3 coding sequence is TGTGCCAGCAGCCCACAGGGGGTAAGGGGCAATGAGCAGTTCTTC. Translated: CASSPQGVRGNEQFF. The variable domain in full, with the rest retrieved from reference TRBV28 and TRBJ2-1, is DVKVTQSSRYLVKRTGEKVFLECVQDMDHENMFWYRQDPGLGLRLIYFSYDVKMKEKGDIPEGYSVSREKKERFSLILESASTNQTSMYLCASSPQGVRGNEQFFGPGTRLTVL.

This clone showed up just a few times. V usage is TRBV28 and J usage is TRBJ2-1; TRBD2 agrees at 7 bases. With 4 bases clipped from V and 7 bases from J, the junction kept 13 bases outside the gene matches. This CDR3 region has 16 residues. Germline loops: CDR1 MDHEN, CDR2 SYDVKM. In DNA form, the CDR3 reads TGTGCCAGCAGTTCGGAAGGTAGCGGGTCAGGTAATGAGCAGTTCTTC. Its protein product is CASSSEGSGSGNEQFF.

The V gene is TRBV11-1, the J gene TRBJ1-6, with D maybe TRBD1 (5 bases). Germline V gene sequence: CDR1 SGHAT, CDR2 FQDESV (reference sequence). The V gene lost 5 bases and the J gene lost 3 bases, with 11 bases spanning the gap. The CDR3 runs 15 residues. The CDR3 DNA is TGTGCCAGCAGCCCGAGGGACCGCTATAATTCACCCCTCCACTTT. As protein: CASSPRDRYNSPLHF.

V gene TRBV2 combines with J gene TRBJ1-5; D call uncertain. The V end lost 0 bases, the J end lost 7 bases, and 13 bases lay between the germline ends. Germline V gene lookup returns CDR1 SNHLY and CDR2 FYNNEI. The CDR3 is 15 amino acids. CDR3 in amino acids: CASSEAETSRQPQHF. CDR3 nucleotides: TGTGCCAGCAGTGAAGCTGAGACCTCTCGGCAGCCCCAGCATTTT.

The rearrangement links TRBV5-1 to TRBJ2-7, with TRBD2 as a possible D gene (5 bases). This CDR3 region has 14 residues. Trimming shortened V by 4 bases and J by 1 base, and 12 bases separated the two germline ends. Germline V gene data show CDR1 as SGHRS and CDR2 as YFSETQ. DNA of the CDR3: TGCGCCAGCAGCGGGAGTGGTACATCCTACGAGCAGTACTTC. It is translated as CASSGSGTSYEQYF. The full variable domain, completed using reference TRBV5-1 and TRBJ2-7, is KAGVTQTPRYLIKTRGQQVTLSCSPISGHRSVSWYQQTPGQGLQFLFEYFSETQRNKGNFPGRFSGRQFSNSRSEMNVSTLELGDSALYLCASSGSGTSYEQYFGPGTRLTVT.

This clone occurred once. The rearrangement joins TRBV15 to TRBJ2-1, with D perhaps TRBD1 (5 bases). There are 15 residues in the CDR3. Between the trimmed V and J ends, which lost 1 base and 7 bases, there was a span of 14 bases. Germline CDR1 is LNHNV and CDR2 is YYDKDF (reference sequence). CDR3 sequence (DNA): TGTGCCACCAGCAGAGGGGAACAGGTGCGGAATGAGCAGTTCTTC. Its translation is CATSRGEQVRNEQFF.